A selection of T cell receptor beta chains follows, all from one sample in a study of neurological immune-mediated disorders. TCRdb called the 5' RACE reads again in MiXCR, with one record for every CDR3 protein. The sample lists around 50,000 distinct CDR3 sequences, 16% occurring once. The material sequenced was PBMCs. The receptors shown here come from a man aged 55 to 70 in good health. Both conserved end residues are part of each CDR3. Fields, in order: clone size, V gene, J gene, D gene, CDR3 protein, CDR3 DNA. A D gene is named only where the DNA matches it firmly. Only some rows state a clone size, as once, few, many or a class for expanded clones.

many,TRBV11-1,TRBJ2-1,TRBD2,CASSFLASGTREQFF,TGTGCCAGCAGCTTCTTGGCTAGCGGGACACGTGAGCAGTTCTTC
.,TRBV9,TRBJ2-7,.,CASSLAERASYEQYF,TGTGCCAGCAGCTTAGCGGAAAGGGCCTCCTACGAGCAGTACTTC
many,TRBV7-9,TRBJ2-3,.,CASSLEDTQYF,TGTGCCAGCAGCTTAGAGGATACGCAGTATTTT
many,TRBV7-7,TRBJ2-1,TRBD2,CASSRGLAVGNEQFF,TGTGCTAGCAGCCGGGGACTAGCGGTGGGCAATGAGCAGTTCTTC
few,TRBV7-6,TRBJ2-1,TRBD2,CASSFGLAGVNEQFF,TGTGCCAGCAGCTTTGGACTAGCGGGAGTAAATGAGCAGTTCTTC
.,TRBV7-6,TRBJ2-3,.,CASSPTTDTQYF,TGTGCCAGCAGCCCAACCACAGATACGCAGTATTTT
medium-sized,TRBV5-5,TRBJ2-7,TRBD2,CASSPAIAGYEQYF,TGTGCCAGCAGCCCGGCGATAGCGGGATATGAGCAGTACTTC
many,TRBV7-6,TRBJ2-2,.,CASSLTANTGELFF,TGTGCCAGCAGCTTAACAGCGAACACCGGGGAGCTGTTTTTT
few,TRBV6-1,TRBJ2-4,.,CASSEPGQSKNIQYF,TGTGCCAGCAGTGAACCGGGACAAAGCAAAAACATTCAGTACTTC
many,TRBV7-2,TRBJ1-1,.,CASSRNPSEAFF,TGTGCCAGCAGCCGGAACCCGAGCGAAGCTTTCTTT
.,TRBV7-2,TRBJ2-1,.,CASSFYICSAMFLGRGYNEQFF,.
many,TRBV20-1,TRBJ2-1,.,CSARDHGAGPSNEQFF,TGCAGTGCTAGAGATCATGGGGCGGGACCGAGCAATGAGCAGTTCTTC
many,TRBV5-1,TRBJ2-1,TRBD2,CASSLVLAGNNEQFF,TGCGCCAGCAGCTTAGTCCTAGCGGGAAACAATGAGCAGTTCTTC
many,TRBV4-2,TRBJ2-7,.,CASSQALHEQYF,TGTGCCAGCAGCCAAGCCCTCCACGAGCAGTACTTC
many,TRBV20-1,TRBJ2-1,.,CSAAPGWGNYNEQFF,TGCAGTGCTGCCCCTGGGTGGGGAAACTACAATGAGCAGTTCTTC
.,TRBV28,TRBJ2-7,TRBD1,CASRPSTGGPFTEQYF,TGTGCCAGCAGACCCTCTACAGGGGGACCCTTTACTGAGCAGTACTTC
many,TRBV6-5,TRBJ1-1,.,CASSTGMNTEAFF,TGTGCCAGCAGTACCGGTATGAACACTGAAGCTTTCTTT
many,TRBV6-5,TRBJ1-1,TRBD1,CASSLDRGYVEAFF,TGTGCCAGCAGCCTGGACAGGGGGTATGTTGAAGCTTTCTTT
many,TRBV2,TRBJ2-7,TRBD1,CARSAGGWGEQYF,TGTGCCAGGAGTGCAGGGGGCTGGGGGGAGCAGTACTTC
many,TRBV7-9,TRBJ2-1,.,CASSIVTGPPNEQFF,TGTGCCAGCAGCATAGTAACCGGTCCACCTAATGAGCAGTTCTTC
.,TRBV4-3,TRBJ2-1,.,CASSHRDFGSYNEQFF,TGCGCCAGCAGCCATCGGGACTTTGGGTCCTACAATGAGCAGTTCTTC
many,TRBV3-1,TRBJ2-2,.,CASSPPIGELFF,TGTGCCAGCAGCCCCCCCATCGGGGAGCTGTTTTTT
many,TRBV10-3,TRBJ2-1,.,CAISRDAVSNEQFF,TGTGCCATCAGCCGGGACGCCGTTTCGAATGAGCAGTTCTTC
many,TRBV7-9,TRBJ2-5,TRBD1,CASSPGQGRIETQYF,TGTGCCAGCAGCCCCGGACAGGGGAGGATAGAGACCCAGTACTTC
many,TRBV6-5,TRBJ1-1,TRBD1,CASSVHAGQVKTEAFF,TGTGCCAGCAGTGTACATGCGGGACAGGTTAAGACTGAAGCTTTCTTT
many,TRBV5-1,TRBJ2-1,.,CASSFELPDSNEQFF,TGCGCCAGCAGCTTTGAGCTCCCGGACAGCAATGAGCAGTTCTTC
many,TRBV5-1,TRBJ1-4,.,CASSFGATEQINEKLFF,TGCGCCAGCAGCTTCGGGGCGACCGAGCAGATCAATGAAAAACTGTTTTTT
many,TRBV5-1,TRBJ2-1,TRBD1,CASSLSGTGSLVGIPSSYNEQFF,TGCGCCAGCAGCCTATCCGGGACAGGGAGTTTAGTAGGAATCCCTAGCTCCTACAATGAGCAGTTCTTC
many,TRBV10-3,TRBJ2-7,.,CAISNLGLYEQYF,TGTGCCATCTCCAACCTGGGACTCTACGAGCAGTACTTC
many,TRBV20-1,TRBJ2-4,.,CSARDPRAAGDIQYF,TGCAGTGCTAGAGACCCCCGGGCCGCTGGGGACATTCAGTACTTC
many,TRBV25-1,TRBJ2-5,.,CASSARLGWGQETQYF,TGTGCCAGCAGTGCGCGGCTAGGGTGGGGACAAGAGACCCAGTACTTC
.,TRBV20-1,TRBJ2-7,TRBD1,CSANRGRSYERYF,TGCAGTGCCAACAGGGGACGCTCCTACGAGAGGTACTTC
many,TRBV5-1,TRBJ1-3,.,CASSRFGADPGNTIYF,TGCGCCAGCAGCCGATTCGGCGCCGATCCTGGAAACACCATATATTTT
.,TRBV6-5,TRBJ2-7,.,CASSLYQGEVYEQYF,TGTGCCAGCAGTTTATACCAGGGGGAGGTCTACGAGCAGTACTTC
many,TRBV5-1,TRBJ2-5,.,CASSVSGGETQYF,TGCGCCAGCAGCGTCTCTGGGGGAGAGACCCAGTACTTC
many,TRBV7-9,TRBJ2-7,.,CASSGGGLTYEQYF,TGTGCCAGCAGCGGTGGGGGCTTAACCTACGAGCAGTACTTC
many,TRBV12-3/TRBV12-4,TRBJ2-5,.,CASSRGHQYQETQYF,TGTGCCAGCAGTCGAGGACACCAGTACCAAGAGACCCAGTACTTC
many,TRBV7-9,TRBJ2-3,TRBD1,CASSQPGTGSTDTQYF,TGTGCCAGCAGCCAACCCGGGACAGGGAGCACAGATACGCAGTATTTT
.,TRBV5-1,TRBJ1-4,.,CASSLALYPATNEKPFF,TGCGCCAGCAGCTTGGCACTGTACCCAGCAACTAATGAAAAACCGTTTTTT
.,TRBV5-1,TRBJ1-1,.,CASKLGGPSNTEAFF,TGCGCCAGCAAGCTAGGGGGGCCATCGAACACTGAAGCTTTCTTT
many,TRBV6-5,TRBJ2-3,.,CASSLGGARPDTQYF,TGTGCCAGCAGTCTGGGTGGCGCCCGGCCAGATACGCAGTATTTT
many,TRBV5-1,TRBJ2-6,.,CASSLSSGANVLTF,TGCGCCAGCAGCTTGAGCTCTGGGGCCAACGTCCTGACTTTC